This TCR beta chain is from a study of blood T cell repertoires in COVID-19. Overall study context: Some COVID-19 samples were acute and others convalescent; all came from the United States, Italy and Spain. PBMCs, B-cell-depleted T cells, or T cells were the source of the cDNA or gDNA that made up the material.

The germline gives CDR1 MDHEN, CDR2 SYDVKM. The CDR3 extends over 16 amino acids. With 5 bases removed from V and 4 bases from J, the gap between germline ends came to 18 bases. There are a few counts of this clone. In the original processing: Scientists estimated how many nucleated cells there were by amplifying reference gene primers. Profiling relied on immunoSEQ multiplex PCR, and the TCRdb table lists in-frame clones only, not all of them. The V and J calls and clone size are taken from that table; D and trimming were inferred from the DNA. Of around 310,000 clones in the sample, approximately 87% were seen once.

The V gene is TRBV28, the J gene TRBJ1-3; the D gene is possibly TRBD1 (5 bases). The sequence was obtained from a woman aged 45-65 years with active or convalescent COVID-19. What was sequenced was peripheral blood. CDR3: CASSPRGESRGNTIYF. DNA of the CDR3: TGTGCCAGCAGTCCCCGGGGGGAATCGCGAGGAAACACCATATATTTT.